The next 17 T cell receptor beta chains were all read from a single sample in a study of blood T cell repertoires in COVID-19. Clones were read by immunoSEQ multiplex PCR, and TCRdb kept only the in-frame ones, dropping some. The table shows 140,000 to 150,000 clones, with around 82% occurring only once. Sequenced input: peripheral blood. The receptor set was obtained from a human donor with acute or convalescent COVID-19. The donor label of this sample is uncertain.

This clone was seen once. The V call is TRBV18, the J call TRBJ1-1, with D maybe TRBD1 (5 bases). Germline loops: CDR1 KGHSH, CDR2 LQKENI. The V gene lost 2 bases and the J gene lost 4 bases, with 11 bases spanning the gap. The CDR3 is 14 residues long. The CDR3 DNA reads TGTGCCAGCTCACCAGGGGACGGGAGCACTGAAGCTTTCTTT. This gives the protein CASSPGDGSTEAFF. The complete variable domain, with remaining parts taken from reference TRBV18 and TRBJ1-1, reads NAGVMQNPRHLVRRRGQEARLRCSPMKGHSHVYWYRQLPEEGLKFMVYLQKENIIDESGMPKERFSAEFPKEGPSILRIQQVVRGDSAAYFCASSPGDGSTEAFFGQGTRLTVV.

This chain uses TRBV18 with TRBJ2-2; 7 bases map to TRBD1. Germline assignment: CDR1 KGHSH and CDR2 LQKENI. The trim removed 1 base at V and 0 bases at J, leaving 11 bases unmatched. This CDR3 spans 19 amino acids. The CDR3 loop is CASSPLRPQDRTNTGELFF. DNA for the CDR3: TGTGCCAGCTCACCACTTCGTCCTCAGGACAGGACGAACACCGGGGAGCTGTTTTTT.

The chain employs TRBV11-1 and TRBJ1-1; the D is unclear. This CDR3 contains 13 residues. Trimming took off 5 bases at V and 0 bases at J, with 7 bases between the two ends. Germline CDR1 is SGHAT and CDR2 is FQDESV (reference sequence). The CDR3 DNA reads TGTGCCAGCAGCCTTGAGATGAACACTGAAGCTTTCTTT. The encoded protein is CASSLEMNTEAFF.

This chain joins TRBV29-1 and TRBJ1-1; 7 bases map to TRBD1. Germline V gene data show CDR1 as SQVTM and CDR2 as ANQGSEA. Germline trimming cut 6 bases from V and 1 base from J; bases unmatched to any gene: 2. The CDR3 length is 12 residues. DNA for the CDR3: TGCAGCGTGGACAGGACGAACACTGAAGCTTTCTTT. Protein sequence: CSVDRTNTEAFF.

The chain combines TRBV6-5 with TRBJ1-5, with TRBD1 matching 8 bases. Germline CDR1 is MNHEY and CDR2 is SVGAGI. Unmatched junction bases numbered 9, after V lost 6 bases and J lost 5 bases. This CDR3 is 15 amino acids long. CDR3 coding DNA: TGTGCCAGCAGATCTCAGGGGGCCGGGGATCAGCCCCAGCATTTT. Translation gives CASRSQGAGDQPQHF.

The chain is built from TRBV15 and TRBJ2-5; 7 nucleotides agree with TRBD1. V was clipped by 4 bases and J by 5 bases; unmatched bases: 7. The CDR3 runs 14 residues. The germline V gene has CDR1 LNHNV and CDR2 YYDKDF (reference sequence). CDR3 sequence reads: CATSTPTGWETQYF. The CDR3 DNA reads TGTGCCACCAGCACTCCGACAGGGTGGGAGACCCAGTACTTC.

This clone has only one observation. J is TRBJ2-7 and V is TRBV4-1; D ambiguous. Germline V gene sequence: CDR1 MGHRA, CDR2 YSYEKL. The CDR3 is 14 residues long. The V gene lost 1 base and the J gene lost 2 bases, with 9 bases spanning the gap. In DNA form, the CDR3 reads TGCGCCAGCAGCCAAGTGGCAGGTGCCTACGAGCAGTACTTC. Translating it yields CASSQVAGAYEQYF.

This clone was picked up a small number of times. The chain employs TRBV28 and TRBJ1-5; 10 nucleotides match TRBD1. Trimming at V came to 5 bases and at J to 7 bases, leaving 8 bases not matched to a gene. CDR1 and CDR2 (germline): MDHEN, SYDVKM. The CDR3 contains 15 residues. The CDR3 nucleotides read TGTGCCAGCAGTGTAGGGACAGGGGATTGGCAGCCCCAGCATTTT. This codes for CASSVGTGDWQPQHF.

The rearrangement links TRBV11-2 to TRBJ2-6, with TRBD1 matching 7 bases. This CDR3 region has 19 residues. The germline V gene encodes CDR1 SGHAT and CDR2 FQNNGV. After removal of 3 bases from V and 0 bases from J, the junction contained 11 bases not matched to a gene. CDR3 amino acids: CASSFLPGQTLSGANVLTF. In DNA, the CDR3 is TGTGCCAGCAGCTTCTTACCGGGACAGACCCTCTCTGGGGCCAACGTCCTGACTTTC.

This rearrangement joins TRBV29-1 to TRBJ1-2; 8 nucleotides agree with TRBD1. In germline, CDR1 is SQVTM, CDR2 ANQGSEA. The CDR3 runs to 11 residues. The trim removed 2 bases at V and 14 bases at J, leaving 7 bases unmatched. The CDR3 sequence: CSVETGGEGTF. The CDR3 nucleotides read TGCAGCGTTGAAACAGGGGGGGAAGGAACCTTC.

This clone was observed once. This rearrangement joins TRBV4-2 to TRBJ2-1; D perhaps matches TRBD2 (6 bases). The length of the CDR3 is 19 residues. V lost 6 bases to trimming and J lost 0 bases, with 24 bases between them. Germline CDR1 and CDR2: LGHNA and YNFKEQ. Here the CDR3 DNA reads TGTGCCAGCAGGGTTAGTATGGGTGGCGGGGTTAGCTCCTACAATGAGCAGTTCTTC. It translates to CASRVSMGGGVSSYNEQFF.

The chain combines TRBV13 with TRBJ1-1, with TRBD1 matching over 8 bases. The J segment lost 4 bases and the V segment lost 3 bases, leaving 4 bases of the junction unmatched. The CDR3 spans 14 residues. Looked up from germline, CDR1 is PRHDT and CDR2 is FYEKMQ (reference sequence). The CDR3 region has the DNA TGTGCCAGCAGCTTTGGGACAGGAATCACTGAAGCTTTCTTT. It translates to CASSFGTGITEAFF.

The chain recombines TRBV19 with TRBJ1-1, with D possibly being TRBD1 (5 bases). Germline V gene lookup returns CDR1 LNHDA and CDR2 SQIVND (reference sequence). V gave up 5 bases and J gave up 1 base, with 8 bases separating them. CDR3 length: 13 amino acids. CDR3 sequence reads: CASSPQGNTEAFF. The CDR3 DNA sequence: TGTGCCAGTAGTCCCCAGGGGAACACTGAAGCTTTCTTT.

The chain has TRBV27 and TRBJ2-7; 10 nucleotides match TRBD1. V lost 3 bases and J lost 5; bases outside the gene matches: 4. The CDR3 runs 14 residues. Germline CDR1 is MNHEY and CDR2 is SMNVEV (reference sequence). The CDR3: CASSLGTGVHEQYF. The CDR3 DNA is TGTGCCAGCAGTTTGGGGACAGGGGTCCACGAGCAGTACTTC.

This clone was observed once. J is TRBJ2-4 and V is TRBV7-2; D perhaps matches TRBD1 (6 bases). The V and J ends lost 0 bases and 1 base respectively, with 16 bases between them. The CDR3 covers 18 residues. Per germline, CDR1 SGHTA and CDR2 FQGNSA. The CDR3, as DNA: TGTGCCAGCAGCTTAGCCGCAAACAGGGAAGTGGCCAAAAACATTCAGTACTTC. It specifies CASSLAANREVAKNIQYF. Full variable domain (missing parts from reference TRBV7-2 and TRBJ2-4): GAGVSQSPSNKVTEKGKDVELRCDPISGHTALYWYRQSLGQGLEFLIYFQGNSAPDKSGLPSDRFSAERTGGSVSTLTIQRTQQEDSAVYLCASSLAANREVAKNIQYFGAGTRLSVL.

The chain couples TRBV18 to TRBJ2-3; 7 bases line up with TRBD2. Germline CDR1 KGHSH, CDR2 LQKENI. This CDR3 is built from 18 residues. V lost 2 bases to trimming and J lost 1 base; unmatched junction nucleotides: 12. This CDR3 is CASSPSRRGGGGTDTQYF. The CDR3 DNA reads as TGTGCCAGCTCACCAAGTAGGAGAGGCGGGGGAGGCACAGATACGCAGTATTTT. Together with reference TRBV18 and TRBJ2-3, the CDR3 gives the full variable domain: NAGVMQNPRHLVRRRGQEARLRCSPMKGHSHVYWYRQLPEEGLKFMVYLQKENIIDESGMPKERFSAEFPKEGPSILRIQQVVRGDSAAYFCASSPSRRGGGGTDTQYFGPGTRLTVL.

The rearrangement uses TRBV7-8 and TRBJ1-1, with D perhaps matching TRBD1 (5 bases). Germline CDR1 and CDR2: SGHVS and FQNEAQ. The V gene lost 4 bases and the J gene lost 2 bases, with 11 bases spanning the gap. The CDR3 spans 14 residues. Here the CDR3 DNA reads TGTGCCAGCAGCTGGGGGGACTCAAACACTGAAGCTTTCTTT. It specifies CASSWGDSNTEAFF. Complete variable domain (other parts from reference TRBV7-8 and TRBJ1-1): GAGVSQSPRYKVAKRGQDVALRCDPISGHVSLFWYQQALGQGPEFLTYFQNEAQLDKSGLPSDRFFAERPEGSVSTLKIQRTQQEDSAVYLCASSWGDSNTEAFFGQGTRLTVV.